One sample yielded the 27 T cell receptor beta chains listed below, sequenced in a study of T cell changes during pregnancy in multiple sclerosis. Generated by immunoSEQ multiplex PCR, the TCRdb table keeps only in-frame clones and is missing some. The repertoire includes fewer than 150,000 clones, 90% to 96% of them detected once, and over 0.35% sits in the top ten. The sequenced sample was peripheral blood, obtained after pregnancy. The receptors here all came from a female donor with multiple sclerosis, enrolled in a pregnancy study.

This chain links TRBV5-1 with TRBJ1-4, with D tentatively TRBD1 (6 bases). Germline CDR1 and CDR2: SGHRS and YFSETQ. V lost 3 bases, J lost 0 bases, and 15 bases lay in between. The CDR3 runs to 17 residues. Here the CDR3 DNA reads TGCGCCAGCAGCTCCCTGACAGGCGCCGCAACTAATGAAAAACTGTTTTTT. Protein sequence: CASSSLTGAATNEKLFF.

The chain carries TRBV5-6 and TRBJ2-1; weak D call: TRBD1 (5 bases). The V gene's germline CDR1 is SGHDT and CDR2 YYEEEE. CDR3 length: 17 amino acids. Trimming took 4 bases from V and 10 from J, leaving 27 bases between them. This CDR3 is CASSHDPRDPVLGEQFF. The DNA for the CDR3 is TGTGCCAGCAGCCACGACCCCAGGGATCCGGTATTGGGAGAGCAGTTCTTC.

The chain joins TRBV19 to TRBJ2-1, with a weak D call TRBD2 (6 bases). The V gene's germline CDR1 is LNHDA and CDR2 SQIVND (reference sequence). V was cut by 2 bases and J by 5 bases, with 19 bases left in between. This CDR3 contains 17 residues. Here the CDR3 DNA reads TGTGCCAGTAGTATATATTTCATAGGGACTGCCGACAATGAGCAGTTCTTC. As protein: CASSIYFIGTADNEQFF.

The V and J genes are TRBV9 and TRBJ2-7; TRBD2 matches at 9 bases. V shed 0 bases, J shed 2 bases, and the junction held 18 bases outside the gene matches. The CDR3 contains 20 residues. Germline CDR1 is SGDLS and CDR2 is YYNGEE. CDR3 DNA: TGTGCCAGCAGCGTAGAAAGTGACGCGGGAGGGCCCGTTTTGGCCTACGAGCAGTACTTC. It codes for CASSVESDAGGPVLAYEQYF.

This CDR3 is CASSLDRVDEKLFF. CDR3 sequence (DNA): TGTGCCAGCAGCCTCGACAGGGTGGATGAAAAACTGTTTTTT. V and J are TRBV5-6 and TRBJ1-4; TRBD1 matches 7 bases. V was clipped by 4 bases and J by 6 bases; unmatched bases: 6. CDR3 length: 14 residues. Germline V gene data show CDR1 as SGHDT and CDR2 as YYEEEE.

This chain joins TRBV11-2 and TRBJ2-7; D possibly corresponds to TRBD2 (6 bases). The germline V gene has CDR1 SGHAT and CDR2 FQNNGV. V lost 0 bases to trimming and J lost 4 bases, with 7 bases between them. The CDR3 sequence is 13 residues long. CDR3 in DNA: TGTGCCAGCAGCTTAGATAGCGGTTACGAGCAGTACTTC. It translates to CASSLDSGYEQYF.

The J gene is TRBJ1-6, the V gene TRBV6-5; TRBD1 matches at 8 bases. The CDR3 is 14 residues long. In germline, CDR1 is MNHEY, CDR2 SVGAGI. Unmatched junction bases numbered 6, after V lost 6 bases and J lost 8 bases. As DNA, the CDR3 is TGTGCCAGCAGAAGACAGGGGTCTGATTCACCCCTCCACTTT. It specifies CASRRQGSDSPLHF.

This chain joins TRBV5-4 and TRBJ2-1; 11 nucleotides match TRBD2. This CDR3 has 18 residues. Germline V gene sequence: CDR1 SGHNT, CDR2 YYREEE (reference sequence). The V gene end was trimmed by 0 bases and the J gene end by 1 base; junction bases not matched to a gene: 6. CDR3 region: CASSLGLAGYGSYNEQFF. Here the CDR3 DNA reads TGTGCCAGCAGCTTGGGACTAGCGGGATACGGGTCCTACAATGAGCAGTTCTTC.

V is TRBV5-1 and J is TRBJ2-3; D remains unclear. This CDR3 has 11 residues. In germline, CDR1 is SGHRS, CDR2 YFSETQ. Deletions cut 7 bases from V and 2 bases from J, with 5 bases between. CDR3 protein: CASGHTDTQYF. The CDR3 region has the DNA TGCGCCAGCGGGCACACAGATACGCAGTATTTT.

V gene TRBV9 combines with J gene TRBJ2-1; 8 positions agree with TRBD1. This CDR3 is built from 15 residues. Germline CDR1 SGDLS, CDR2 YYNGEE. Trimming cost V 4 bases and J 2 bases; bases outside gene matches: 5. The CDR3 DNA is TGTGCCAGCAGCCTGACAGGGGACCCCTACAATGAGCAGTTCTTC. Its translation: CASSLTGDPYNEQFF. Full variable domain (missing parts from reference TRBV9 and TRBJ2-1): DSGVTQTPKHLITATGQRVTLRCSPRSGDLSVYWYQQSLDQGLQFLIQYYNGEERAKGNILERFSAQQFPDLHSELNLSSLELGDSALYFCASSLTGDPYNEQFFGPGTRLTVL.

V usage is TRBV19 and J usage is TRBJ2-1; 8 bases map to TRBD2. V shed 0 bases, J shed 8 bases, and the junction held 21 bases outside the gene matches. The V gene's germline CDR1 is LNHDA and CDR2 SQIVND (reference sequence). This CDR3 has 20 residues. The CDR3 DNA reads TGTGCCAGTAGTATAGAGGGGGCGGGACTGACTAGCGCCTACCGGGATGAGCAGTTCTTC. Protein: CASSIEGAGLTSAYRDEQFF.

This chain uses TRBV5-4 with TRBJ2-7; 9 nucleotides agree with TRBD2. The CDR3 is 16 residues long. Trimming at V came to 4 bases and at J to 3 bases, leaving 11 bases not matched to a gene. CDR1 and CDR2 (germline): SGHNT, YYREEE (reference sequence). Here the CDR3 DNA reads TGTGCCAGCAGCCCCCGTAGCGGGAGAGGAGTCTACGAGCAGTACTTC. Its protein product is CASSPRSGRGVYEQYF.

The CDR3 DNA reads TGTGCCATCAAATCCGGGACAGGCAATCAGCCCCAGCATTTT. Amino acid sequence: CAIKSGTGNQPQHF. The chain couples TRBV10-3 to TRBJ1-5; 7 positions match TRBD1. Germline assignment: CDR1 ENHRY and CDR2 SYGVKD. Trimming cost V 7 bases and J 2 bases; bases outside gene matches: 5. CDR3 size: 14 residues.

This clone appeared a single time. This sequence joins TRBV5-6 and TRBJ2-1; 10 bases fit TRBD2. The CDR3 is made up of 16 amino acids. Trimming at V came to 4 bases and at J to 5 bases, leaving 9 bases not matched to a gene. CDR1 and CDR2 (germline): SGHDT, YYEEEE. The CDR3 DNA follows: TGTGCCAGCAGCGCCTATAGCGGGAGGAGGGACAATGAGCAGTTCTTC. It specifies CASSAYSGRRDNEQFF. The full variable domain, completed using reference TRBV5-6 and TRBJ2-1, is DAGVTQSPTHLIKTRGQQVTLRCSPKSGHDTVSWYQQALGQGPQFIFQYYEEEERQRGNFPDRFSGHQFPNYSSELNVNALLLGDSALYLCASSAYSGRRDNEQFFGPGTRLTVL.

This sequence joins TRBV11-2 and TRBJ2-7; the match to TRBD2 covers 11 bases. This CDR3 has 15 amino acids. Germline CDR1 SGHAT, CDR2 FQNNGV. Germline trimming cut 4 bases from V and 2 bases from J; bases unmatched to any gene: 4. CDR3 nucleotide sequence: TGTGCCAGCAGCTATCTAGCGGGAGGACCCTACGAGCAGTACTTC. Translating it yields CASSYLAGGPYEQYF.

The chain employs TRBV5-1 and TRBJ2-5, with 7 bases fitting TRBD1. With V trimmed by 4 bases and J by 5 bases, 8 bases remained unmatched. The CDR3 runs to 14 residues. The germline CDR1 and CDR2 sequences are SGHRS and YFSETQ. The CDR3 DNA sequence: TGCGCCAGCAGCCCGGGACAGCTTGGGGAGACCCAGTACTTC. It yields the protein CASSPGQLGETQYF.

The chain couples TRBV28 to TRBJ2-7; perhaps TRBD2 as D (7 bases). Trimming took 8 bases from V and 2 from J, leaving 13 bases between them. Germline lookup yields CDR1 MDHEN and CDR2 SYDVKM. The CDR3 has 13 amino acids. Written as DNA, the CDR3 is TGTGCCAGCCGCCTGGGGGGGCCCTACGAGCAGTACTTC. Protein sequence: CASRLGGPYEQYF.

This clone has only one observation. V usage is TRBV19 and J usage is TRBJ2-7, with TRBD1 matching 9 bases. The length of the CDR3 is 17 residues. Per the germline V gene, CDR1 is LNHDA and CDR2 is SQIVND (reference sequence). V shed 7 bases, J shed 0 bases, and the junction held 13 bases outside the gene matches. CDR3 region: CASKGTGPNRSSYEQYF. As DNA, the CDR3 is TGTGCCAGTAAGGGGACAGGGCCTAATCGGAGCTCCTACGAGCAGTACTTC. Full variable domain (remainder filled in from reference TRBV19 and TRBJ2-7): DGGITQSPKYLFRKEGQNVTLSCEQNLNHDAMYWYRQDPGQGLRLIYYSQIVNDFQKGDIAEGYSVSREKKESFPLTVTSAQKNPTAFYLCASKGTGPNRSSYEQYFGPGTRLTVT.

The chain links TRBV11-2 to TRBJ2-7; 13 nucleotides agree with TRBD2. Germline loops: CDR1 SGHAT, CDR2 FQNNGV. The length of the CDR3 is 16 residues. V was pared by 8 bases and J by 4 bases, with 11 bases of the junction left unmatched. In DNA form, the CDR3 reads TGTGCCAGCCGATCAGTACGGACTAGCGGGAGTTACGAGCAGTACTTC. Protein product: CASRSVRTSGSYEQYF.

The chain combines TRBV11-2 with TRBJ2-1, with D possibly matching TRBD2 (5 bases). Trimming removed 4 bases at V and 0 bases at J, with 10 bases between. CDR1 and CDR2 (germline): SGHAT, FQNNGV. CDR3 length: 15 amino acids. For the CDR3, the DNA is TGTGCCAGCAGCTCTGACCGGGGCTCCTACAATGAGCAGTTCTTC. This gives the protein CASSSDRGSYNEQFF. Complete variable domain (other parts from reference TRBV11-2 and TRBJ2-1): EAGVAQSPRYKIIEKRQSVAFWCNPISGHATLYWYQQILGQGPKLLIQFQNNGVVDDSQLPKDRFSAERLKGVDSTLKIQPAKLEDSAVYLCASSSDRGSYNEQFFGPGTRLTVL.

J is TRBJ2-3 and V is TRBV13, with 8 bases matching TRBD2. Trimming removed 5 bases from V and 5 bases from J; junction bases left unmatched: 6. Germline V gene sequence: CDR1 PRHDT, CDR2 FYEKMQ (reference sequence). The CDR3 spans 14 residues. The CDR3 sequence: CASSQRERVDTQYF. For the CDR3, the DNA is TGTGCCAGCAGCCAGCGGGAGAGGGTAGATACGCAGTATTTT.

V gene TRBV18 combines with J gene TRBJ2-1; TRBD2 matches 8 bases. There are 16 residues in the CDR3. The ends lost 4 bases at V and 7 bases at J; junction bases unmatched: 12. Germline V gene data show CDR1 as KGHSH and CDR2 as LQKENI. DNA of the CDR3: TGTGCCAGCTCACGACTCACTAGCGGAGAGGGTAATGAGCAGTTCTTC. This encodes CASSRLTSGEGNEQFF.

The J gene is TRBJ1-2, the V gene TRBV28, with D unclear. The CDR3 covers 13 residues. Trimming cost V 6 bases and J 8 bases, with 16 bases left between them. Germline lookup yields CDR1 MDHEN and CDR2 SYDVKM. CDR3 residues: CASSRPPLRGYTF. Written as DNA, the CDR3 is TGTGCCAGCAGCCGGCCTCCTCTGAGGGGCTACACCTTC.

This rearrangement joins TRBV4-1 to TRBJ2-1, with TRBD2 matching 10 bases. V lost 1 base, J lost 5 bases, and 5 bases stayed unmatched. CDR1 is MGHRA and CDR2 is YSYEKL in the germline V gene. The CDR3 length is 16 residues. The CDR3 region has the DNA TGCGCCAGCAGCCAAGGGCCTAGCGGGAGTGACAATGAGCAGTTCTTC. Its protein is CASSQGPSGSDNEQFF.

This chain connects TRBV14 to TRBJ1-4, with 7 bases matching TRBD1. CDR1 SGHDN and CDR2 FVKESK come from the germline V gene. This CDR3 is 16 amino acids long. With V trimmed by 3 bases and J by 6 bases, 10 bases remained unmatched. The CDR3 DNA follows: TGTGCCAGCAGCCACCTGACAGGGATGAAGGATGAAAAACTGTTTTTT. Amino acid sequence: CASSHLTGMKDEKLFF.

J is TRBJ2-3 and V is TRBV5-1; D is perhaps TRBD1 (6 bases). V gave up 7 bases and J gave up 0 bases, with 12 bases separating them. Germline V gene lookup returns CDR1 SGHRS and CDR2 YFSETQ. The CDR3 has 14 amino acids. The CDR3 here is CASGDRTSTDTQYF. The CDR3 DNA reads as TGCGCCAGCGGCGACAGGACTAGCACAGATACGCAGTATTTT.

The CDR3, as DNA: TGTGCCATCAGATCGGACAGCCAAGAGACCCAGTACTTC. Its translation is CAIRSDSQETQYF. The J gene is TRBJ2-5, the V gene TRBV10-3, with a tentative D call TRBD1 (6 bases). The CDR3 spans 13 residues. V was shortened by 6 bases and J by 1 base, with 9 bases between the two germline ends. From germline, CDR1 is ENHRY and CDR2 SYGVKD.